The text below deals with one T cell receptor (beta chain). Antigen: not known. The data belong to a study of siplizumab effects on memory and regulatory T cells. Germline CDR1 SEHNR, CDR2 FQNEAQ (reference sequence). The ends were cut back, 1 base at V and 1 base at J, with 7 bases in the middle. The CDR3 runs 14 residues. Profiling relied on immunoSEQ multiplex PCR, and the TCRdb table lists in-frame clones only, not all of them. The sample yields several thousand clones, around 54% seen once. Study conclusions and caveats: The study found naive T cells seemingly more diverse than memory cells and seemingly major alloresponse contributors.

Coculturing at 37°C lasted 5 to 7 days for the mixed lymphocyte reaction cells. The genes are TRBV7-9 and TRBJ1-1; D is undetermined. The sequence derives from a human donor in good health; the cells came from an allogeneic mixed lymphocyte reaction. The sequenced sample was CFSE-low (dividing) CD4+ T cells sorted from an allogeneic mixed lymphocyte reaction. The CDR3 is CASSLGTENTEAFF. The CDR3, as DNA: TGTGCCAGCAGCTTAGGGACGGAGAACACTGAAGCTTTCTTT.